In this sample, the clone carrying this T cell receptor (beta chain) turned up many times. Its specificity is not known. Both groups were predominantly of Caucasian heritage. Donors gave roughly 4.5 to 9 ml heparinized peripheral whole blood. This sample was included in a study of T cell clonality in common variable immunodeficiency. Findings of the study overall: CVID subjects shared fewer TCRbeta clones than healthy controls did.

Profiling relied on immunoSEQ multiplex PCR, and the TCRdb table lists in-frame clones only, not all of them. The record shows roughly 58,000 clones for this sample, with no singletons present. Material: peripheral blood mononuclear cells. The clonotype originates from a person between 18 and 75 years old in good health.

The sequenced part of the CDR3 DNA is TGTGCCAGCAGTTACGTGGCGGGGGGACTCACAGATACG. Protein product: CASSYVAGGLTDT. The complete CDR3 protein is CASSYVAGGLTDTQYF. V is TRBV6-2 or TRBV6-3 and J is TRBJ2-3; 8 bases match TRBD2. The CDR3 extends 3 residues past the end of the read, so its final part is completed from the germline J gene. Germline V gene data show CDR1 as MNHEY and CDR2 as SVGEGT. V lost 2 bases and J lost 2; bases outside the gene matches: 6. The CDR3 extends over 16 amino acids.